This T cell receptor beta chain is drawn from a study of beta chain features in type 1 diabetes. Study conclusions and caveats: A greater similarity of naive, central memory and Treg TCRB repertoires was seen among patients than among healthy donors. Researchers report that Type 1 diabetes patients had moderately but significantly shorter TCRB CDR3s across all four CD4+ subsets. For type 1 diabetes patients, VDJ junctions showed fewer insertions and more deletions.

V gave up 5 bases and J gave up 2 bases, with 18 bases separating them. The CDR3 runs 16 residues. Germline CDR1 reads LGHNA; CDR2 reads YNFKEQ. The single heparinised draw taken from each donor contained roughly 100 mL of blood on average. Using CD45RO/CCR7/CD25/CD127/CD95/CD27, CD4+ naive, central memory, regulatory and stem cell-like memory cells were sorted. The investigators reverse transcribed all of the isolated RNA, so they sequenced expressed TCRB transcripts. The assay was immunoSEQ multiplex PCR, and TCRdb's table has in-frame clones only and misses some. The data hold approximately 600,000 clones, with roughly 12% observed a single time. On this clone itself: The antigen remains unidentified.

This TCR was recovered from a man aged 25 to 40 with type 1 diabetes. The material sequenced was naive CD4+ T cells from blood. The rearrangement joins TRBV4-2 to TRBJ1-1; D is possibly TRBD1 (6 bases). This chain's CDR3 is CASSLAAGALNTEAFF. The CDR3 DNA is TGTGCCAGCAGCTTGGCGGCAGGGGCACTAAACACTGAAGCTTTCTTT.